These 10 T cell receptor beta chains were all obtained from the same sample, sequenced in a study of monozygotic twins with inflammatory bowel disease. No DNA is given; TCRdb re-called the 5' RACE reads and lists each CDR3 protein once. The listing records about 210,000 distinct CDR3 sequences. Sequencing was carried out using blood. These receptors all stem from a human donor with ulcerative colitis or Crohn's disease, or a healthy co-twin of an affected twin (not recorded which).

The V gene is TRBV6-1, the J gene TRBJ2-7; TCRdb lists TRBD1, though no DNA is available to test this call. Germline-derived CDR1 and CDR2 are MNHNS and SASEGT. The CDR3 covers 12 residues. The CDR3 is CASGGKSGEQYF.

The chain has TRBV5-1 and TRBJ2-1. The CDR3 has 15 amino acids. Germline lookup yields CDR1 SGHRS and CDR2 YFSETQ. CDR3 sequence: CASSLGGSAYNEQFF.

V gene TRBV12-3 or TRBV12-4 combines with J gene TRBJ1-1. This CDR3 is built from 12 residues. The CDR3 here is CASRPSRRFAFF.

CDR3 in amino acids: CASSPQTSENTEAFF. V and J are TRBV18 and TRBJ1-1. Germline CDR1 reads KGHSH; CDR2 reads LQKENI. The CDR3 covers 15 residues.

This rearrangement joins TRBV4-2 to TRBJ2-7; TCRdb's D call of TRBD2 is untestable without DNA. The germline gives CDR1 LGHNA, CDR2 YNFKEQ. The CDR3 runs 15 residues. The CDR3 region is CASSQVSGEGYEQYF.

The V call is TRBV12-3 or TRBV12-4, the J call TRBJ1-2. The CDR3 runs to 16 residues. CDR3: CASSSSTVPPNYGYTF.

The V call is TRBV25-1, the J call TRBJ1-2. CDR1 and CDR2 from the germline V gene are MGHDK and SYGVNS. The length of the CDR3 is 13 residues. Here the CDR3 reads CASSENLRYGYTF.

The chain is built from TRBV18 and TRBJ1-1; TCRdb selects TRBD1, and the lack of DNA leaves this call unchecked. This CDR3 comprises 16 residues. Germline lookup yields CDR1 KGHSH and CDR2 LQKENI. This CDR3 reads CASSPNRQTPKAEAFF.

This chain connects TRBV12-2 to TRBJ2-5; TCRdb's D call, TRBD1, is unchecked because there is no DNA. TRBV12-2 is a listed pseudogene. CDR3 length equals 12 residues. CDR3 in amino acids: CASRLHRVAQYF.

The gene calls are TRBV5-6 and TRBJ2-7. Germline CDR1 is SGHDT and CDR2 is YYEEEE. The CDR3 length is 13 residues. The CDR3 loop is CASSLLIDYEQYF.